This entry describes one T cell receptor (beta chain). Its antigen is undetermined. The sample belongs to a study of T cell repertoires in cytomegalovirus infection. Broader study findings: Dominating the ex vivo response were HLA-C-restricted CMV-specific TCR beta clonotypes.

TCRdb reanalysed the reads using MiXCR and keeps one entry per CDR3 protein. The sample carries 150,000 to 200,000 distinct CDR3 sequences, 7.5% to 10% recorded once. The CDR3 covers 12 residues. Germline V gene lookup returns CDR1 SQVTM and CDR2 ANQGSEA. Trimming stripped 7 bases from V and 3 bases from J, with 12 bases between. The sequence was obtained from a human donor in good health (CMV status not recorded). Some clones in this sample may be carry-over from other donors' samples. Material: PBMCs. The chain combines TRBV29-1 with TRBJ1-1, with D hard to call. The DNA for the CDR3 is TGCAGCGCCGCCGGCGGGTACACTGAAGCTTTCTTT. This translates into CSAAGGYTEAFF.